Reported below is one T cell receptor beta chain. This record belongs to a study of CD8+CD57+ T cells in acquired aplastic anemia. Study in general: Sorted cells (CD4+ and CD8+) yielded DNA amounts that averaged roughly 3.2 ug.

There are 14 residues in the CDR3. The V segment lost 6 bases and the J segment 4 bases; nucleotides outside the gene matches: 6. Germline values: CDR1 SEHNR, CDR2 FQNEAQ (reference sequence). Patients included in sequencing had previously demonstrated CD8+CD57+ cell expansion by flow cytometry. Patients had undergone no therapy by the time their blood was sampled. CDR3 and TCR beta VDJ profiling relied on a genomic DNA template. TCRdb redid the calling of the reads with MiXCR, one entry per CDR3 protein. Of approximately 220,000 distinct CDR3 sequences listed, 40% to 50% are singletons. The sequence derives from a human donor with aplastic anemia. The sample taken for sequencing was sorted CD4+, CD8+, or CD8+CD57+ T cells (not recorded which) from PBMCs. The chain joins TRBV7-9 to TRBJ1-5; TRBD1 matches at 7 bases. The CDR3: CASSPGQRNQPQHF. The CDR3 nucleotides read TGTGCCAGCAGTCCGGGACAGCGTAATCAGCCCCAGCATTTT.